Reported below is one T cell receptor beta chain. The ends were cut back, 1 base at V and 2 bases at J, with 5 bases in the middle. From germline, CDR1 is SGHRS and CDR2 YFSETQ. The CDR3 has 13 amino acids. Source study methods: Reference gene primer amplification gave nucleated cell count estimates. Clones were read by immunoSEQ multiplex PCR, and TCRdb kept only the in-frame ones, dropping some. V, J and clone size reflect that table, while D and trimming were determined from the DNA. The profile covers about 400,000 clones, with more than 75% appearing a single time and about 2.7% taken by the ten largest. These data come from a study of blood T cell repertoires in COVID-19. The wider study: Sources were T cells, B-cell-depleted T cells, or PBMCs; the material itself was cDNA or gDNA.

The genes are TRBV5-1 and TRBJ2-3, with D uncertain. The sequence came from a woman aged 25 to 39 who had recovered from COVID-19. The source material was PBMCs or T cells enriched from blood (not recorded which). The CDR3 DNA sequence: TGCGCCAGCAGCTTGCGCGACACAGATACGCAGTATTTT. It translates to CASSLRDTDTQYF.